These 10 T cell receptor beta chains were all obtained from the same sample, sequenced in a study of cytomegalovirus exposure and HLA in healthy donors. With 60 Vbeta and 13 Jbeta primers, the PCR was carried out. Data came from immunoSEQ multiplex PCR; TCRdb stores just in-frame clones and leaves some out. The sample lists 210,000 or so clones, around 78% occurring once. Sequences were obtained from PBMCs. The receptors here all came from a boy younger than 18 in good health and CMV-seronegative.

V is TRBV18 and J is TRBJ1-1; D uncertain. The CDR3 has 13 residues. The V end lost 4 bases, the J end lost 1 base, and 7 bases lay between the germline ends. Germline V gene lookup returns CDR1 KGHSH and CDR2 LQKENI. This chain's CDR3 is CASSRAENTEAFF. DNA of the CDR3: TGTGCCAGCTCACGTGCAGAGAACACTGAAGCTTTCTTT.

The chain combines TRBV2 with TRBJ1-4; 9 nucleotides agree with TRBD1. The junction had 9 bases not matched to a gene; V was cut back by 8 bases and J by 8 bases. Germline V gene lookup returns CDR1 SNHLY and CDR2 FYNNEI. This CDR3 region has 14 residues. DNA for the CDR3: TGTGCCAGCGGTCGGGACAGGGCGGGAGAAAAACTGTTTTTT. Translated: CASGRDRAGEKLFF.

Regarding this clone: Its ends do not fully match the called genes, so a read error is possible. The chain carries TRBV7-9 and TRBJ1-1; D remains unclear. Germline CDR1 reads SEHNR; CDR2 reads FQNEAQ (reference sequence). The CDR3 sequence is 13 residues long. The CDR3 nucleotides are TGTTCCAGCAGCTTAGGGTTTCCGGCTGAAGCTTTCTTT. Its protein product is CSSSLGFPAEAFF. Full variable domain (missing parts from reference TRBV7-9 and TRBJ1-1): DTGVSQNPRHKITKRGQNVTFRCDPISEHNRLYWYRQTLGQGPEFLTYFQNEAQLEKSRLLSDRFSAERPKGSFSTLEIQRTEQGDSAMYLCSSSLGFPAEAFFGQGTRLTVV.

This clone was recorded once. The CDR3 protein is CASSQEGTGYEKLFF. CDR3 bases: TGCGCCAGCAGCCAAGAGGGGACAGGGTATGAAAAACTGTTTTTT. The chain recombines TRBV4-1 with TRBJ1-4; TRBD1 agrees at 9 bases. Trimming at V came to 0 bases and at J to 6 bases, leaving 2 bases not matched to a gene. Germline CDR1 MGHRA, CDR2 YSYEKL. The CDR3 is made up of 15 amino acids.

V usage is TRBV11-2 and J usage is TRBJ1-2; D possibly corresponds to TRBD1 (5 bases). The CDR3 totals 12 residues. CDR1 and CDR2 from the germline V gene are SGHAT and FQNNGV. V gave up 5 bases and J gave up 5 bases, with 9 bases separating them. CDR3 in amino acids: CASSPQGYGYTF. The CDR3 nucleotides are TGTGCCAGCAGCCCTCAGGGTTATGGCTACACCTTC. The entire variable domain, with the rest obtained from reference TRBV11-2 and TRBJ1-2, is as follows: EAGVAQSPRYKIIEKRQSVAFWCNPISGHATLYWYQQILGQGPKLLIQFQNNGVVDDSQLPKDRFSAERLKGVDSTLKIQPAKLEDSAVYLCASSPQGYGYTFGSGTRLTVV.

This rearrangement joins TRBV19 to TRBJ2-3, with 14 bases aligning to TRBD2. J gave up 5 bases and V 7 bases, and 5 bases lay outside the gene matches. Germline V lookup: CDR1 LNHDA, CDR2 SQIVND (reference sequence). This CDR3 comprises 15 residues. The CDR3 is CASTPTSGGGDTQYF. For the CDR3, the DNA is TGTGCCAGTACCCCGACTAGCGGGGGGGGAGATACGCAGTATTTT.

The rearrangement uses TRBV5-6 and TRBJ1-5, with D uncertain. The CDR3 totals 15 residues. V lost 4 bases to trimming and J lost 0 bases, with 11 bases between them. Germline CDR1 is SGHDT and CDR2 is YYEEEE. CDR3 nucleotide sequence: TGTGCCAGCAGCCTTCAGATGAATAGCAATCAGCCCCAGCATTTT. Protein sequence: CASSLQMNSNQPQHF.

This rearrangement joins TRBV5-1 to TRBJ2-1; no firm D call. The CDR3 has 15 amino acids. Germline values: CDR1 SGHRS, CDR2 YFSETQ. Trimming pared 1 base from V and 0 bases from J, leaving 8 bases between. CDR3 in amino acids: CASSLSGDSYNEQFF. The CDR3 DNA reads as TGCGCCAGCAGCTTGTCCGGAGACTCCTACAATGAGCAGTTCTTC.

This sequence joins TRBV6-4 and TRBJ1-1; 8 bases fit TRBD1. In germline, CDR1 is MRHNA, CDR2 SNTAGT. This CDR3 is built from 14 residues. V lost 6 bases to trimming and J lost 5 bases; unmatched junction nucleotides: 8. The DNA of the CDR3 is TGTGCCAGCAGCCCAGGACAGGGAAAGACTGAAGCTTTCTTT. Encoded protein: CASSPGQGKTEAFF.

J is TRBJ1-5 and V is TRBV30; D perhaps matches TRBD1 (5 bases). The CDR3 sequence is 13 residues long. Germline V lookup: CDR1 GTSNPN, CDR2 SVGIG (reference sequence). Trimming stripped 0 bases from V and 7 bases from J, with 10 bases between. CDR3 nucleotide sequence: TGTGCCTGGAGTGTGCAGGGTACCCAGCCCCAGCATTTT. Its translation: CAWSVQGTQPQHF.